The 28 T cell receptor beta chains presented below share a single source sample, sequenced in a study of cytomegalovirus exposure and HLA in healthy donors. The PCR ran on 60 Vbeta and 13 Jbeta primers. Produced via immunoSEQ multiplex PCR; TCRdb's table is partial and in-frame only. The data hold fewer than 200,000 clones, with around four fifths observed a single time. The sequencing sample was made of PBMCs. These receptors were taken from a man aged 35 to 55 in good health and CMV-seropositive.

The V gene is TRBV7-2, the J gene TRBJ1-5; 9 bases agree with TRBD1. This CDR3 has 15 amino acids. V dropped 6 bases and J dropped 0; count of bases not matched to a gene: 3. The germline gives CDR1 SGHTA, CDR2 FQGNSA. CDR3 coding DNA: TGTGCCAGCAGTTTGACAGGGGGTAGCAATCAGCCCCAGCATTTT. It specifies CASSLTGGSNQPQHF.

The CDR3 DNA is TGTGCCAGTACTGACAGGGGCGCAAATCAGCCCCAGCATTTT. This codes for CASTDRGANQPQHF. This chain links TRBV19 with TRBJ1-5; 8 bases line up with TRBD1. Germline V gives CDR1 LNHDA, CDR2 SQIVND (reference sequence). Trimming cost V 7 bases and J 4 bases; bases outside gene matches: 6. The CDR3 has 14 amino acids.

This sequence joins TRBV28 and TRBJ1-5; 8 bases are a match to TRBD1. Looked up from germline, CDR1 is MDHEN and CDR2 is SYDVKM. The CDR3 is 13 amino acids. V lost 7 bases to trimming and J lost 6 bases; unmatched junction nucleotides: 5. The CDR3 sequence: CASNRGVRQPQHF. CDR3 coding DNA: TGTGCCAGCAACAGGGGGGTTCGTCAGCCCCAGCATTTT.

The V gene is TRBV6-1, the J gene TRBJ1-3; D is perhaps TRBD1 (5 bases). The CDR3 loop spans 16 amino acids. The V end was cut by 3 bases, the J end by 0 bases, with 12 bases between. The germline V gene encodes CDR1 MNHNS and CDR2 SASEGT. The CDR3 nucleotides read TGTGCCAGCAGTGAGACCCTCGGGGGCTCTGGAAACACCATATATTTT. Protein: CASSETLGGSGNTIYF.

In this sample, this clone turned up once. The DNA of the CDR3 is TGTGCCAGCAGCGACTTAAACAGGATCACTAATGAAAAACTGTTTTTT. As protein: CASSDLNRITNEKLFF. The V and J genes are TRBV28 and TRBJ1-4; tentative D call: TRBD1 (5 bases). V lost 6 bases and J 2 bases, leaving 16 bases between the germline ends. The CDR3 loop spans 16 amino acids. Germline CDR1 and CDR2: MDHEN and SYDVKM.

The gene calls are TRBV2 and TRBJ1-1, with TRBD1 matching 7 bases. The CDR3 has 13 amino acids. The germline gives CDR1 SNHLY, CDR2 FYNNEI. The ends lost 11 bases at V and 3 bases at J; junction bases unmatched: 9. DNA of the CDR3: TGTGCCGGAGGAAAAGACAGGGACACTGAAGCTTTCTTT. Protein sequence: CAGGKDRDTEAFF.

The CDR3 bases are TGTGCCAGCAGAGAAGGCGGGACAGGGAACACTGAAGCTTTCTTT. It codes for CASREGGTGNTEAFF. The rearrangement uses TRBV6-4 and TRBJ1-1; 8 bases match TRBD1. Germline V CDR1 and CDR2: MRHNA, SNTAGT. CDR3 length equals 15 residues. The trim removed 6 bases at V and 1 base at J, leaving 7 bases unmatched.

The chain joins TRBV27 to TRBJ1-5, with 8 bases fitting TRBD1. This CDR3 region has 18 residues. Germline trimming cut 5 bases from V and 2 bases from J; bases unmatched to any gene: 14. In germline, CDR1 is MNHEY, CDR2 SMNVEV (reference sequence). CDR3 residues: CASSDGTGNRLGNQPQHF. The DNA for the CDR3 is TGTGCCAGCAGTGACGGGACAGGTAACCGGCTCGGCAATCAGCCCCAGCATTTT.

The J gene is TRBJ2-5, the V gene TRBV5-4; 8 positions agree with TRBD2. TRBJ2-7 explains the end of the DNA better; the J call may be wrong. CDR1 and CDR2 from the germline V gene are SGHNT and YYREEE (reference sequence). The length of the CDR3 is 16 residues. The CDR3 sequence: CASSAGGGIWGYEQYF. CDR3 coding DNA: TGTGCCAGCAGCGCGGGGGGCGGGATATGGGGCTACGAGCAGTACTTC.

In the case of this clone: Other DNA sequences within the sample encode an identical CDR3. CDR3 nucleotides: TGCGCCAGCAGCTTGGGGCTAGCGGGCGCAGATACGCAGTATTTT. Protein product: CASSLGLAGADTQYF. V is TRBV5-1 and J is TRBJ2-3; TRBD2 agrees at 8 bases. Germline V gene lookup returns CDR1 SGHRS and CDR2 YFSETQ. With 0 bases clipped from V and 4 bases from J, the junction kept 4 bases outside the gene matches. The CDR3 consists of 15 residues.

Here the CDR3 DNA reads TGTGCCAGCAGTCTCTTAACGGAGACAGCCCGATTTAGGGAAAAACTGTTTTTT. It specifies CASSLLTETARFREKLFF. This chain connects TRBV28 to TRBJ1-4; a weak D match, TRBD1 (5 bases). V shed 5 bases and J shed 8 bases, with 27 bases lying between them. This CDR3 has 18 residues. Per germline, CDR1 MDHEN and CDR2 SYDVKM.

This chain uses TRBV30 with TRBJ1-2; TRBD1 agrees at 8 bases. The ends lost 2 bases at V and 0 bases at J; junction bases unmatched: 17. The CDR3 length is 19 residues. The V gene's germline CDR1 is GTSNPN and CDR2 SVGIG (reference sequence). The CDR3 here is CAWSPTGGTVAPANYGYTF. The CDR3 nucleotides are TGTGCCTGGAGTCCAACAGGGGGGACAGTGGCCCCGGCTAACTATGGCTACACCTTC.

CDR3 bases: TGTGCCAGCTCACGTGGTGAGGAAGAGACCCAGTACTTC. It specifies CASSRGEEETQYF. V gene TRBV18 combines with J gene TRBJ2-5, with D hard to call. The length of the CDR3 is 13 residues. The V end lost 4 bases, the J end lost 3 bases, and 9 bases lay between the germline ends. Germline assignment: CDR1 KGHSH and CDR2 LQKENI.

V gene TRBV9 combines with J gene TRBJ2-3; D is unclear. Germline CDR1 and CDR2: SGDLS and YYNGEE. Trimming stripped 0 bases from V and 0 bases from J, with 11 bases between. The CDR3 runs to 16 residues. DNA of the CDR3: TGTGCCAGCAGCGTAGGTGCACAGACAAGCACAGATACGCAGTATTTT. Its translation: CASSVGAQTSTDTQYF. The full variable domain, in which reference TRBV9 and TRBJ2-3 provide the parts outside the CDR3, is DSGVTQTPKHLITATGQRVTLRCSPRSGDLSVYWYQQSLDQGLQFLIQYYNGEERAKGNILERFSAQQFPDLHSELNLSSLELGDSALYFCASSVGAQTSTDTQYFGPGTRLTVL.

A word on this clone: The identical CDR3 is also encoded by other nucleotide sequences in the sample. CDR3 nucleotide sequence: TGTGCCAGCAGCAAGGGACTAGCGCTGAACGAGCAGTACTTC. It codes for CASSKGLALNEQYF. The chain combines TRBV11-2 with TRBJ2-7; 10 bases match TRBD2. Germline values: CDR1 SGHAT, CDR2 FQNNGV. V lost 5 bases, J lost 5 bases, and 6 bases stayed unmatched. This CDR3 is 14 amino acids long.

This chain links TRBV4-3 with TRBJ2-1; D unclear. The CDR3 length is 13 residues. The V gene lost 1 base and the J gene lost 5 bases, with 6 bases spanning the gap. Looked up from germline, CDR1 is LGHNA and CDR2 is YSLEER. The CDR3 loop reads CASSQGVHNEQFF. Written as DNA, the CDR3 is TGCGCCAGCAGCCAAGGAGTACACAATGAGCAGTTCTTC.

In DNA form, the CDR3 reads TGTGCCAGCAGAGTAGTTGGGACTAGCGGCGGCAATGAGCAGTTCTTC. This sequence encodes CASRVVGTSGGNEQFF. The chain joins TRBV5-4 to TRBJ2-1; TRBD2 matches at 11 bases. CDR1 and CDR2 (germline): SGHNT, YYREEE (reference sequence). The CDR3 contains 16 residues. V shed 5 bases and J 6 bases; nucleotides not matched to a gene: 10.

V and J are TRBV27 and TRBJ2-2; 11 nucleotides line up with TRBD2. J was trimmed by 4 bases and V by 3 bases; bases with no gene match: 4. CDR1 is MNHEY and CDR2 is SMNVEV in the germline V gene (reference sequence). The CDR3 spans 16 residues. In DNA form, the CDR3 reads TGTGCCAGCAGTTTTAGACTAGCGGGGCTCACCGGGGAGCTGTTTTTT. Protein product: CASSFRLAGLTGELFF.

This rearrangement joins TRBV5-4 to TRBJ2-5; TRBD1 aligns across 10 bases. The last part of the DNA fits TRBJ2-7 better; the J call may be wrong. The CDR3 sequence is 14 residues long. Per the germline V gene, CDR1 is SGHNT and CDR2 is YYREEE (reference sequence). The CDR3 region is CASSQGQGPYEQYF. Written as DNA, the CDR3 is TGTGCCAGCAGCCAGGGACAGGGGCCCTACGAGCAGTACTTC.

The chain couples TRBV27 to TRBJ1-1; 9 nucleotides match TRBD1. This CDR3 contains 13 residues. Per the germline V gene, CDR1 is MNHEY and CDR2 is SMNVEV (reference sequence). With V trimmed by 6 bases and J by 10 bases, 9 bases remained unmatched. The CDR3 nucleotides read TGTGCCAGCAGGGGGGGTGAGGACAGGGGAGCTTTCTTT. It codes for CASRGGEDRGAFF.

The CDR3 region has the DNA TGTGCCAGCCGTAACAGGGGGCGCGGGGACACTGAAGCTTTCTTT. Translated: CASRNRGRGDTEAFF. The V call is TRBV6-5, the J call TRBJ1-1; 9 positions agree with TRBD1. This CDR3 comprises 15 residues. Germline V gene lookup returns CDR1 MNHEY and CDR2 SVGAGI. V dropped 8 bases and J dropped 3; count of bases not matched to a gene: 10.

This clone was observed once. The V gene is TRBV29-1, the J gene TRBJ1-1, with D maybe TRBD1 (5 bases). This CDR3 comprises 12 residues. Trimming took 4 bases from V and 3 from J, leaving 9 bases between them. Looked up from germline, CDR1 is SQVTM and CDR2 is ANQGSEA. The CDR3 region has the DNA TGCAGCGTTGGGTGGGGGGACACTGAAGCTTTCTTT. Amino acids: CSVGWGDTEAFF.

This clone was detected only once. The CDR3 loop is CASTLWTGGLDGYTF. CDR3 sequence (DNA): TGTGCCAGCACCCTCTGGACAGGGGGCCTGGATGGCTACACCTTC. The J gene is TRBJ1-2, the V gene TRBV7-8, with 11 positions matching TRBD1. Looked up from germline, CDR1 is SGHVS and CDR2 is FQNEAQ. CDR3 size: 15 residues. The J segment lost 6 bases and the V segment lost 7 bases, leaving 10 bases of the junction unmatched.

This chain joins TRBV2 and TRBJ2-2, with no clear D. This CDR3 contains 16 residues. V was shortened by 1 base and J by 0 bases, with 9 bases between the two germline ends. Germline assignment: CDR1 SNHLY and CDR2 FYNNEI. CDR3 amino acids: CASSEEAPPNTGELFF. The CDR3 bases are TGTGCCAGCAGTGAAGAAGCTCCCCCGAACACCGGGGAGCTGTTTTTT.

CDR3 sequence: CASGRTGGNGYTF. The CDR3 nucleotides are TGTGCCAGCGGCCGGACAGGGGGCAATGGCTACACCTTC. The chain combines TRBV6-6 with TRBJ1-2, with TRBD1 identical over 11 bases. The CDR3 extends over 13 amino acids. Germline CDR1 and CDR2: MNHNY and SVGAGI (reference sequence). The trim removed 8 bases at V and 6 bases at J, leaving 5 bases unmatched.

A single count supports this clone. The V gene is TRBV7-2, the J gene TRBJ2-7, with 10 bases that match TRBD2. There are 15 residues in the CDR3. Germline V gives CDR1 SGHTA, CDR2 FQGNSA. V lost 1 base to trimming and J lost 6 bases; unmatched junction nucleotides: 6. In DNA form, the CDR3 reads TGTGCCAGCAGCTTAGTTCTAGCGGGAGTACGCGAGCAGTACTTC. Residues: CASSLVLAGVREQYF.

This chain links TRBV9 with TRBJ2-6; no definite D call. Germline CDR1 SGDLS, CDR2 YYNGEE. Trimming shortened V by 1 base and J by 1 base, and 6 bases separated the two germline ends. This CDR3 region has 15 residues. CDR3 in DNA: TGTGCCAGCAGCGTACCCAGGTCTGGGGCCAACGTCCTGACTTTC. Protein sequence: CASSVPRSGANVLTF.

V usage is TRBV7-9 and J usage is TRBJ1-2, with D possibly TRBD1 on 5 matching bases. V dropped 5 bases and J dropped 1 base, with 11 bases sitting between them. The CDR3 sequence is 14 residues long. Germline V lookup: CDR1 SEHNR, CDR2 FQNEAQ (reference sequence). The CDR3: CASSIRQINYGYTF. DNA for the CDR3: TGTGCCAGCAGCATAAGACAGATTAACTATGGCTACACCTTC.